This T cell receptor beta chain was recorded in a study of Graves' ophthalmopathy and Graves' hyperthyroidism. The table lists this clonotype with a few counts. Trimming left V 3 bases short and J 0 bases short, with 17 bases between. This CDR3 comprises 16 residues. Germline CDR1 and CDR2: DFQATT and SNEGSKA (reference sequence). TCR beta CDR3 amplification used RNA transcripts. HTBI-primed RT-PCR formed the first round, and a multiplex PCR formed the second. In TCRdb, the multiplex PCR reads were re-called with MiXCR into one record per CDR3 protein. Altogether over a million distinct CDR3 sequences are present, about 38% being singletons, with the ten largest covering 11%. Patients were diagnosed from clinical symptoms, serum thyroxine, TRAb, thyroid ultrasound and orbital computed tomography.

The chain links TRBV20-1 to TRBJ1-1, with D perhaps matching TRBD1 (5 bases). The receptor was derived from an adult man with Graves' hyperthyroidism. The sequenced material came from peripheral blood or thyroid tissue (not recorded which). The CDR3 region is CSARGYDRVMNTEAFF. The CDR3 bases are TGCAGTGCTAGGGGATACGACAGAGTGATGAACACTGAAGCTTTCTTT.